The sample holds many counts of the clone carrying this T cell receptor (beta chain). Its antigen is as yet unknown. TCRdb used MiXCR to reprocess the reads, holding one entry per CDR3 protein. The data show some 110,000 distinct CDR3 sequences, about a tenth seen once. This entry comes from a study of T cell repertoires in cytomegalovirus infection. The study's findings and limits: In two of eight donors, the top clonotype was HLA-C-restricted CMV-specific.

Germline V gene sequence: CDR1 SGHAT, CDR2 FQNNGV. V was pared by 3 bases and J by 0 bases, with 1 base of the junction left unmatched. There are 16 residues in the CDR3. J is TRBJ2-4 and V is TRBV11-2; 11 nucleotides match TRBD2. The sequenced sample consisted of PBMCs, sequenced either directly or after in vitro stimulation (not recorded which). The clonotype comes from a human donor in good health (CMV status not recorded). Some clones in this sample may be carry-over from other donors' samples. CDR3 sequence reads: CASSFGLAGAKNIQYF. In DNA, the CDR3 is TGTGCCAGCAGCTTCGGACTAGCGGGAGCCAAAAACATTCAGTACTTC. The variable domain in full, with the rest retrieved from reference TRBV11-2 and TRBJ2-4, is EAGVAQSPRYKIIEKRQSVAFWCNPISGHATLYWYQQILGQGPKLLIQFQNNGVVDDSQLPKDRFSAERLKGVDSTLKIQPAKLEDSAVYLCASSFGLAGAKNIQYFGAGTRLSVL.